Here is one T cell receptor (beta chain) with its context. MiXCR, applied by TCRdb to the 5' RACE reads, yields one record per CDR3 protein. The profile shows 500,000 to 550,000 distinct CDR3 sequences, roughly a fifth of them singletons. The CDR3 covers 15 residues. The germline gives CDR1 ENHRY, CDR2 SYGVKD. The trim removed 3 bases at V and 3 bases at J, leaving 6 bases unmatched. This sample was taken from a study of identical twins. These data were also filed under a second study, of T cells expressing NK-cell markers.

The chain recombines TRBV10-3 with TRBJ1-2; 8 bases match TRBD1. The origin of this receptor is a woman aged 18-29 years in good health. The sample comprised CD4+ T cells sorted from blood. The CDR3 loop is CAISDLATGDYGYTF. The DNA of the CDR3 is TGTGCCATCAGTGATTTGGCGACAGGGGACTATGGCTACACCTTC.